This T cell receptor beta chain was documented in a study of T cell responses to AZD1222 COVID-19 vaccine. This CDR3 region has 16 residues. Germline V gives CDR1 SNHLY, CDR2 FYNNEI. The V gene lost 3 bases and the J gene lost 3 bases, with 15 bases spanning the gap. Whole-study findings and limits: Breadth and depth of Spike-specific TCRs rose after two AZD1222 doses.

With respect to this clone: Its antigen is as yet unknown.

Clones were read by immunoSEQ multiplex PCR, and TCRdb kept only the in-frame ones, dropping some. The sample shows about 100,000 clones, over 75% of them seen only once. This sequence joins TRBV2 and TRBJ2-1; D tentatively reads TRBD1 or TRBD2 (6 bases each). The sample in question was peripheral blood, obtained on day 0 of MenACWY control vaccination. The clonotype was recovered from an adult in good health. The CDR3 spells CASSDTAGHRYNEQFF. The CDR3 nucleotides read TGTGCCAGCAGTGACACGGCGGGACACCGCTACAATGAGCAGTTCTTC.